The clone carrying this T cell receptor beta chain turned up a few times. An end of the junction does not agree with germline; a read error may underlie this. Assay used: immunoSEQ multiplex PCR; TCRdb lists only in-frame clones, some missing. The table records 110,000 or so clones, 80% to 90% of them present only once. This specimen belongs to a study of blood T cell repertoires in COVID-19. Germline values: CDR1 SSHAT, CDR2 FNYEAQ (reference sequence). The CDR3 extends over 15 amino acids. The sequencing sample was made of peripheral blood. This chain links TRBV7-7 with TRBJ2-5, with 9 bases that match TRBD1. The clonotype comes from a human donor in a cohort sampled during active COVID-19. The CDR3 reads CASSLNRGRVETQYF. The CDR3 region has the DNA TGTGCTAGCAGCTTAAACAGGGGGCGCGTGGAGACCCAGTACTTC.